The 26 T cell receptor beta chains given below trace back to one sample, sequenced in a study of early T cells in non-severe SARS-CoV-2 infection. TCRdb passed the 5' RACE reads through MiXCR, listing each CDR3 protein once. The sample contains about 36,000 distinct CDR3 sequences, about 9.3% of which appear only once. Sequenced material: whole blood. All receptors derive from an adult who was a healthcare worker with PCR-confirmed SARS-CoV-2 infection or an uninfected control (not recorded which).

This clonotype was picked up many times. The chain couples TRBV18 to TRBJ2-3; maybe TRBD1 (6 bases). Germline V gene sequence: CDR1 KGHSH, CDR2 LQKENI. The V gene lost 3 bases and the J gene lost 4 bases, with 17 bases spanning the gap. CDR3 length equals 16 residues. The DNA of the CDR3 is TGTGCCAGCTCACCTATCGTCCAGGGGAACGCAGATACGCAGTATTTT. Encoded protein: CASSPIVQGNADTQYF.

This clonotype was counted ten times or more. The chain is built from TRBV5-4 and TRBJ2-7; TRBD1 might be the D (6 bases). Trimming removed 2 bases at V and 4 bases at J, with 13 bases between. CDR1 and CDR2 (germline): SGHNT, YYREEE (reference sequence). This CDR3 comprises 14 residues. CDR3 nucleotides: TGTGCCAGCAGCTTAACGCCTCAGGGGTACGAGCAGTACTTC. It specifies CASSLTPQGYEQYF.

The CDR3 DNA follows: TGTGCCTGGAGTGGGACCTCTGGGGCCAACGTCCTGACTTTC. It specifies CAWSGTSGANVLTF. The gene calls are TRBV30 and TRBJ2-6, with D hard to call. The CDR3 covers 14 residues. Looked up from germline, CDR1 is GTSNPN and CDR2 is SVGIG (reference sequence). Between the trimmed V and J ends, which lost 1 base and 0 bases, there was a span of 4 bases.

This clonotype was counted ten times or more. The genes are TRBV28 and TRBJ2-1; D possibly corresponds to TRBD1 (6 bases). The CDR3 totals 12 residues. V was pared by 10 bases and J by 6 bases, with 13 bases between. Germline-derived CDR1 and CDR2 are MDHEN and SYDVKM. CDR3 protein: CATVGALNEQFF. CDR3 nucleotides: TGTGCCACCGTGGGGGCACTCAATGAGCAGTTCTTC.

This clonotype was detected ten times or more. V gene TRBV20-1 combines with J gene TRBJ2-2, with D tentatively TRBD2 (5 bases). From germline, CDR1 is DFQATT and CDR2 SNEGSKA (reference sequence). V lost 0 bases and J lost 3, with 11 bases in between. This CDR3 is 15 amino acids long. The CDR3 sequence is CSARDLLADTGELFF. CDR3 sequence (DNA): TGCAGTGCTAGAGATCTTCTAGCAGACACCGGGGAGCTGTTTTTT.

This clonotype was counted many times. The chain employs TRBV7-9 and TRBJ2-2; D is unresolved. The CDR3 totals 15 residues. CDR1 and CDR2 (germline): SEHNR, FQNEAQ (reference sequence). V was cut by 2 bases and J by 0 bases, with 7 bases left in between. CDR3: CASSLSSTNTGELFF. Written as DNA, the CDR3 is TGTGCCAGCAGCTTATCCTCAACGAACACCGGGGAGCTGTTTTTT. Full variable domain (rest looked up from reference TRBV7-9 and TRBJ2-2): DTGVSQNPRHKITKRGQNVTFRCDPISEHNRLYWYRQTLGQGPEFLTYFQNEAQLEKSRLLSDRFSAERPKGSFSTLEIQRTEQGDSAMYLCASSLSSTNTGELFFGEGSRLTVL.

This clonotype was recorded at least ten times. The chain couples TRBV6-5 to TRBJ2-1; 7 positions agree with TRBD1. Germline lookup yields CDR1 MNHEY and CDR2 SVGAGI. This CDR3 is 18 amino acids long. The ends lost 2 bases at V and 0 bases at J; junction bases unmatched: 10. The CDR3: CASSYGAGGASSYNEQFF. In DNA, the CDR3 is TGTGCCAGCAGTTACGGGGCAGGGGGTGCGAGCTCCTACAATGAGCAGTTCTTC.

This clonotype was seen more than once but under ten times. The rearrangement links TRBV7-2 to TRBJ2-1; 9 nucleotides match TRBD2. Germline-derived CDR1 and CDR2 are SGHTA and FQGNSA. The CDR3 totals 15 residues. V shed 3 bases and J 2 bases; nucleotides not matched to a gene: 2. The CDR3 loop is CASSLLAGPYNEQFF. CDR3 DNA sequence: TGTGCCAGCAGCTTGCTAGCGGGGCCCTACAATGAGCAGTTCTTC.

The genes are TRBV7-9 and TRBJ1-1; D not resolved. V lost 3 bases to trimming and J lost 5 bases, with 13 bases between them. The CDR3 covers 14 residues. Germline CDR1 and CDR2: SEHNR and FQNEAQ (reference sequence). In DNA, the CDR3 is TGTGCCAGCAGCTTCGAGGGCTTGGCGACTGAAGCTTTCTTT. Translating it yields CASSFEGLATEAFF.

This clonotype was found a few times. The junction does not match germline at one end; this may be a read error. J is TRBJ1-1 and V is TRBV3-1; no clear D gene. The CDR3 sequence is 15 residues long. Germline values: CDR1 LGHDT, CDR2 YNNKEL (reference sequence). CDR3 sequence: CTSSQDLARSGEAFF. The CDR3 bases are TGTACCAGCAGCCAAGATCTGGCGCGGTCAGGTGAAGCTTTCTTT. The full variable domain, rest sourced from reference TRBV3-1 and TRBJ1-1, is DTAVSQTPKYLVTQMGNDKSIKCEQNLGHDTMYWYKQDSKKFLKIMFSYNNKELIINETVPNRFSPKSPDKAHLNLHINSLELGDSAVYFCTSSQDLARSGEAFFGQGTRLTVV.

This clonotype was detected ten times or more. In DNA, the CDR3 is TGTGCCAGCTCCCCTCCCCGCGCGGGGGCGGTTAGGTCCTACAATGAGCAGTTCTTC. The encoded protein is CASSPPRAGAVRSYNEQFF. The rearrangement links TRBV18 to TRBJ2-1; perhaps TRBD2 as D (7 bases). The CDR3 covers 19 residues. Germline-derived CDR1 and CDR2 are KGHSH and LQKENI. The V gene lost 6 bases and the J gene lost 1 base, with 25 bases spanning the gap.

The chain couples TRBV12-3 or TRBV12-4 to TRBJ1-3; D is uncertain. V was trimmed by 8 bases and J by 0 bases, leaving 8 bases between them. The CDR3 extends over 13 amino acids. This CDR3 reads CASGVHSGNTIYF. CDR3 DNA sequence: TGTGCCAGCGGGGTACACTCTGGAAACACCATATATTTT.

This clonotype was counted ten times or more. In nucleotides, the CDR3 is TGCAGCGTTGCCGAGGGGGGCACAGATACGCAGTATTTT. This codes for CSVAEGGTDTQYF. This chain joins TRBV29-1 and TRBJ2-3; the D gene is possibly TRBD1 (6 bases). This CDR3 spans 13 amino acids. Germline values: CDR1 SQVTM, CDR2 ANQGSEA. V was pared by 4 bases and J by 1 base, with 9 bases between.

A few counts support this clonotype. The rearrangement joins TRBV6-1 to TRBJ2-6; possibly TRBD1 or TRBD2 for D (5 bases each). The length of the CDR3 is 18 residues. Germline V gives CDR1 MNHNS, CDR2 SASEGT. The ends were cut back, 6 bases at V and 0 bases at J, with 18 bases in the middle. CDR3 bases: TGTGCCAGCAGCCCAAACGGGGTAGGGGCCTCTGGGGCCAACGTCCTGACTTTC. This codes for CASSPNGVGASGANVLTF.

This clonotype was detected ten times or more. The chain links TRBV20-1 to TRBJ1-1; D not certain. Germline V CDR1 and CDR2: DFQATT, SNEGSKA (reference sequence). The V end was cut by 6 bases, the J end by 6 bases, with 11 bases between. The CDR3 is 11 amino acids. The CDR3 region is CSAAEGAEAFF. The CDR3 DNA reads TGCAGTGCCGCGGAAGGAGCTGAAGCTTTCTTT.

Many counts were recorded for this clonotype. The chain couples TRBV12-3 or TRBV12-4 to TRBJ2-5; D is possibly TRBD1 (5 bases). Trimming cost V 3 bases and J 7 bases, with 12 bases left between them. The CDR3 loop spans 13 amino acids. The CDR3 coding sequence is TGTGCCAGCAGTTTCGCCAGGGTTGGGACCCAGTACTTC. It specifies CASSFARVGTQYF.

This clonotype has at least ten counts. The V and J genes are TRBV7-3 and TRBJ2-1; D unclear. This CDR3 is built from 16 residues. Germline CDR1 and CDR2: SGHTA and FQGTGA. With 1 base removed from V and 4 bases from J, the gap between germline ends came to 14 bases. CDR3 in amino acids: CASSLSTGLGYNEQFF. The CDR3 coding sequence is TGTGCCAGCAGCTTAAGCACGGGTCTCGGGTACAATGAGCAGTTCTTC.

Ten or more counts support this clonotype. The CDR3, as DNA: TGTGCCAGCAGCCCCCTAATCGGGGAGCAGTACTTC. It is translated as CASSPLIGEQYF. The rearrangement links TRBV5-5 to TRBJ2-7; the D is unclear. From germline, CDR1 is SGHKS and CDR2 YYEKEE (reference sequence). The length of the CDR3 is 12 residues. Trimming took off 4 bases at V and 7 bases at J, with 12 bases between the two ends.

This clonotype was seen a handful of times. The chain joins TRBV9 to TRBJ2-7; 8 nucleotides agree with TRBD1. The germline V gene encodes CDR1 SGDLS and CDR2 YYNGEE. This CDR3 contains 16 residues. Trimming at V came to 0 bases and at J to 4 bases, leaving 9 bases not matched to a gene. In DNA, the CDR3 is TGTGCCAGCAGCGTAGGGCCCAGGGGGCAAATATACGAGCAGTACTTC. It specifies CASSVGPRGQIYEQYF.

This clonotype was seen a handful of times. In DNA, the CDR3 is TGTGCCAGCTCACGAGATAATGGGCGTCAAGAGACCCAGTACTTC. Translated: CASSRDNGRQETQYF. V usage is TRBV18 and J usage is TRBJ2-5; no clear D. V lost 4 bases, J lost 2 bases, and 14 bases lay in between. Germline CDR1 is KGHSH and CDR2 is LQKENI. This CDR3 contains 15 residues.

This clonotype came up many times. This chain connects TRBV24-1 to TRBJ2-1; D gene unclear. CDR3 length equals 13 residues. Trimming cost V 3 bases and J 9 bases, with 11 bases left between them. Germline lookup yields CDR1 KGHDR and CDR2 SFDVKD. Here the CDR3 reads CATSDPGYGEQFF. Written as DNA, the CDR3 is TGTGCCACCAGTGATCCTGGATACGGTGAGCAGTTCTTC.

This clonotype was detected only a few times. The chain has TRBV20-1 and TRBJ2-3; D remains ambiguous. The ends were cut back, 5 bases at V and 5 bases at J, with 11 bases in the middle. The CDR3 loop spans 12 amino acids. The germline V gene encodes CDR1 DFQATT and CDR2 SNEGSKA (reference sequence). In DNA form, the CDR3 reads TGCAGTGCTGTCCGGTGGGGAGATACGCAGTATTTT. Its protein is CSAVRWGDTQYF.

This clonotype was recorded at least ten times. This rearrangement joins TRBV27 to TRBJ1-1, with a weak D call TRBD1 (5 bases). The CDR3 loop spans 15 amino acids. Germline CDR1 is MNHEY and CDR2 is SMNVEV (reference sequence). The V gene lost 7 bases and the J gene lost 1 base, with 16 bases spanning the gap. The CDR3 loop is CASKGDGAGNTEAFF. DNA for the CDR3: TGTGCCAGCAAAGGGGACGGGGCGGGGAACACTGAAGCTTTCTTT.

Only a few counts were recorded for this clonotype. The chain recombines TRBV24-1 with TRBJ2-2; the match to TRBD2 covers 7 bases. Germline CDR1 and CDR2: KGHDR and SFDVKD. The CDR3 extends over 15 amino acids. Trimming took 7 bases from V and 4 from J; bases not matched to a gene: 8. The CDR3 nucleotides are TGTGCCACCAGCTGGGGGGGGACGGGCACCGGGGAGCTGTTTTTT. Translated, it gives CATSWGGTGTGELFF.

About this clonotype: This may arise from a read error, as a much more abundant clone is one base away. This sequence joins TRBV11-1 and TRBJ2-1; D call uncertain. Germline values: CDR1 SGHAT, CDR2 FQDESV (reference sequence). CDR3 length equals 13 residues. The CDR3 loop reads CASSLGNRNERFF. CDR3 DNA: TGTGCCAGCAGCTTAGGGAATCGCAATGAGCGGTTCTTC.

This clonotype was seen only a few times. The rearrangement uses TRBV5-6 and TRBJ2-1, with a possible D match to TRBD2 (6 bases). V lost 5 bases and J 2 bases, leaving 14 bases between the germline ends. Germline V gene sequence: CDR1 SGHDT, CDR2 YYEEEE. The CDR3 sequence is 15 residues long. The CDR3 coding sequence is TGTGCCAGCAGTTTGCTAGCGCCAACCTACAATGAGCAGTTCTTC. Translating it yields CASSLLAPTYNEQFF.